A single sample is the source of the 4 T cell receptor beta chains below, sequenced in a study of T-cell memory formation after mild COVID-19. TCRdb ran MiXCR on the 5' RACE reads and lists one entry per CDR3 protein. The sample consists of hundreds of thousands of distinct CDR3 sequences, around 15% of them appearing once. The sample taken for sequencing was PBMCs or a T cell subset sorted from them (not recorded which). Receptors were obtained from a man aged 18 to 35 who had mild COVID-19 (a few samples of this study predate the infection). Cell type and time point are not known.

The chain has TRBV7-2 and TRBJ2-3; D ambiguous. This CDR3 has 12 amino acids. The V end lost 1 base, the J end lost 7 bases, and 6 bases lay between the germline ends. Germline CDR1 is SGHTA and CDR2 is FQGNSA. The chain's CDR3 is CASSLVKYTQYF. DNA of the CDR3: TGTGCCAGCAGCTTAGTGAAATATACGCAGTATTTT.

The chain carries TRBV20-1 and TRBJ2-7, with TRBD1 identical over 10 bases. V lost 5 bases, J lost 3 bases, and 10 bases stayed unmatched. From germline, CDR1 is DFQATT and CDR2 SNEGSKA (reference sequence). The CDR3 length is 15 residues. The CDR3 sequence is CSAPRGDRGLYEQYF. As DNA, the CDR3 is TGCAGTGCTCCTCGGGGGGACAGGGGACTCTACGAGCAGTACTTC.

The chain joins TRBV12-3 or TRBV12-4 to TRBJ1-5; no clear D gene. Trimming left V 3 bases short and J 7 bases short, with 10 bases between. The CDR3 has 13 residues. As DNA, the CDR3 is TGTGCCAGCAGTTTTTCCTCGGACCAGCCCCAGCATTTT. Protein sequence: CASSFSSDQPQHF.

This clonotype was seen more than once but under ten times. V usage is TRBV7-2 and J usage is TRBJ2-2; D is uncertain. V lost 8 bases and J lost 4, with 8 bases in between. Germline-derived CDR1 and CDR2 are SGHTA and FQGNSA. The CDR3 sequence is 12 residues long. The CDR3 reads CASRRVTGELFF. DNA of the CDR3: TGTGCCAGCCGCCGGGTCACCGGGGAGCTGTTTTTT. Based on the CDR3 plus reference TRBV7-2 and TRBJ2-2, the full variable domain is GAGVSQSPSNKVTEKGKDVELRCDPISGHTALYWYRQSLGQGLEFLIYFQGNSAPDKSGLPSDRFSAERTGGSVSTLTIQRTQQEDSAVYLCASRRVTGELFFGEGSRLTVL.